This is a list of T cell receptor beta chains from one sample in a study of T-cell reconstitution after alpha-beta-depleted transplantation in children. TCRdb used MiXCR to reprocess the PCR reads, holding one entry per CDR3 protein. The data contain about 1,000,000 distinct CDR3 sequences, about 30% of them singletons. The sample in question was PBMCs, mostly from graft donor cells, obtained 360 days after TCRalphabeta/CD19-depleted stem cell transplant. These receptor sequences come from a boy less than two years old who had a stem cell transplant for SCID, so the T cells may come from the graft donor. CDR3s include the opening cysteine and the closing phenylalanine or tryptophan. The D gene is left open where the match is weak. Size is omitted from some rows. Given values are once, few, many or a class for expanded clones.

D	V	J	size	length	CDR3	DNA
TRBD1	TRBV6-1	TRBJ2-7	NA	14	CASRDSLNPYEQYF	TGTGCCAGCCGGGACAGCTTAAACCCATACGAGCAGTACTTC
NA	TRBV6-1	TRBJ2-3	few	15	CASSRDRISTDTQYF	TGTGCCAGCAGCCGCGACAGGATATCCACAGATACGCAGTATTTT
NA	TRBV4-1	TRBJ2-3	NA	14	CASSRTRGVDTQYF	TGCGCCAGCAGCCGCACTCGTGGGGTAGATACGCAGTATTTT
TRBD2	TRBV7-3	TRBJ2-1	NA	18	CASSLGGTSGGTYNEQFF	TGTGCCAGCAGCTTAGGGGGGACTAGCGGGGGGACCTACAATGAGCAGTTCTTC
TRBD1	TRBV29-1	TRBJ1-2	NA	16	CSVELGRDRGLYGYTF	TGCAGCGTTGAGCTGGGGCGAGACAGGGGTCTCTATGGCTACACCTTC
NA	TRBV6-1	TRBJ1-5	NA	15	CASSGRAGVRQPQHF	TGTGCCAGCAGTGGAAGGGCAGGGGTGCGGCAGCCCCAGCATTTT
TRBD1	TRBV29-1	TRBJ2-7	NA	14	CSVGPRQGSYEQYF	TGCAGCGTTGGCCCCCGACAGGGCTCCTACGAGCAGTACTTC
NA	TRBV7-8	TRBJ2-5	NA	15	CASSFRRSSGETQYF	TGTGCCAGCAGCTTCCGCAGGAGTTCGGGGGAGACCCAGTACTTC
TRBD2	TRBV5-5	TRBJ2-1	once	14	CASRAGGDYNEQFF	TGTGCCAGCAGAGCTGGGGGGGACTACAATGAGCAGTTCTTC
NA	TRBV5-5	TRBJ2-3	few	14	CASSLEGPARAQYF	TGTGCCAGCAGCTTGGAGGGCCCTGCGAGAGCGCAGTATTTT
NA	TRBV15	TRBJ2-7	NA	14	CATSRDKSSYEQYF	TGTGCCACCAGCAGAGACAAGAGCTCCTACGAGCAGTACTTC
NA	TRBV7-9	TRBJ2-1	NA	13	CASSPPWTDEQFF	TGTGCCAGCAGCCCTCCTTGGACAGACGAGCAGTTCTTC
TRBD1	TRBV5-1	TRBJ2-5	NA	17	CASSPYTGTGDEETQYF	TGCGCCAGCAGCCCGTACACAGGGACAGGGGATGAGGAGACCCAGTACTTC
NA	TRBV20-1	TRBJ1-1	NA	15	CSAIKSGAARLGAFF	TGCAGTGCTATAAAATCGGGGGCGGCTCGGTTGGGGGCTTTCTTT
NA	TRBV5-1	TRBJ2-2	NA	16	CASNRDPTPNTGELFF	TGCGCCAGCAACCGGGACCCTACCCCGAACACCGGGGAGCTGTTTTTT
NA	TRBV5-1	TRBJ2-2	NA	16	CASRPPAAANTGELFF	TGCGCCAGCAGACCCCCGGCAGCCGCGAACACCGGGGAGCTGTTTTTT
TRBD2	TRBV27	TRBJ2-1	NA	19	CASSLRGLAGGHYPNEQFF	TGTGCCAGCAGTTTAAGGGGACTAGCGGGGGGGCATTACCCCAATGAGCAGTTCTTC
NA	TRBV4-1	TRBJ2-3	few	17	CASSQELWGLGTDTQYF	TGCGCCAGCAGCCAAGAACTTTGGGGGCTAGGCACAGATACGCAGTATTTT
TRBD1	TRBV5-1	TRBJ1-1	NA	16	CASSWGTGDWSTEAFF	TGCGCCAGCAGCTGGGGGACAGGGGATTGGAGCACTGAAGCTTTCTTT
TRBD1	TRBV20-1	TRBJ2-2	few	14	CSAIPGGLTGELFF	TGCAGTGCTATCCCAGGGGGCCTCACCGGGGAGCTGTTTTTT
NA	TRBV7-2	TRBJ2-2	few	16	CASSFKTRANTGELFF	TGTGCCAGCAGCTTCAAGACACGAGCGAACACCGGGGAGCTGTTTTTT
NA	TRBV30	TRBJ2-7	NA	16	CAWSLPRGGRAREQYF	TGTGCCTGGAGTCTCCCTCGAGGTGGAAGGGCCCGAGAGCAGTACTTC
TRBD1	TRBV12-3/TRBV12-4	TRBJ1-1	few	13	CASSSGQVKEAFF	TGTGCCAGCAGTTCGGGACAGGTAAAGGAAGCTTTCTTT
NA	TRBV11-1	TRBJ2-4	few	19	CASSDRTGAIRLAKNIQYF	TGTGCCAGCAGCGACCGTACGGGGGCGATTCGTCTAGCCAAAAACATTCAGTACTTC
TRBD1	TRBV12-3/TRBV12-4	TRBJ1-1	few	15	CASRRGTGQGTEAFF	TGTGCCAGCAGACGTGGGACAGGGCAGGGCACTGAAGCTTTCTTT
NA	TRBV4-1	TRBJ2-3	NA	15	CASSYAPAGLDTQYF	TGCGCCAGCAGTTATGCTCCAGCAGGGCTAGATACGCAGTATTTT
NA	TRBV5-5	TRBJ2-3	NA	15	CASSSDFPNTDTQYF	TGTGCCAGCAGCTCCGACTTCCCGAACACAGATACGCAGTATTTT
NA	TRBV29-1	TRBJ2-1	NA	13	CSVVRGNYNEQFF	TGCAGCGTTGTCCGGGGTAATTACAATGAGCAGTTCTTC
NA	TRBV5-1	TRBJ1-2	NA	14	CASSLALQVAGYTF	TGCGCCAGCAGCTTGGCCTTACAGGTCGCTGGCTACACCTTC
TRBD1	TRBV12-3/TRBV12-4	TRBJ1-2	NA	15	CASTPDRGGGDGYTF	TGTGCCAGCACCCCGGACAGGGGAGGCGGTGATGGCTACACCTTC
NA	TRBV18	TRBJ2-3	NA	14	CASSPSAAMDTQYF	TGTGCCAGCTCACCATCGGCGGCCATGGATACGCAGTATTTT
TRBD1	TRBV20-1	TRBJ1-6	few	15	CSAPDRDVYNSPLHF	TGCAGTGCCCCGGACAGGGACGTCTATAATTCACCCCTCCACTTT
NA	TRBV5-5	TRBJ2-2	few	15	CASSMRYGAGGELFF	TGTGCCAGCAGCATGCGTTATGGGGCGGGCGGGGAGCTGTTTTTT
TRBD1	TRBV5-1	TRBJ2-7	NA	14	CASSVYRGSYEQYF	TGCGCCAGCAGCGTATACAGGGGCAGCTACGAGCAGTACTTC
NA	TRBV29-1	TRBJ1-3	NA	15	CSVEDQGVAGNTIYF	TGCAGCGTTGAAGATCAAGGGGTGGCTGGAAACACCATATATTTT